This TCR beta chain was recovered during a study of long-term antiretroviral therapy in people with HIV. The study's findings and limits: Subsequent to ART, diversity was augmented yet persisted below that of transplant donor controls. Clonal expansions arising prior to ART prevailed in the repertoire at every time point. Among HIV repertoires, CDR3 length ranges were narrower than those of controls.

Only one count was recorded for this clone. Its cognate antigen is unknown. From each donor, at least one pre-ART PBMC sample and at least two post-ART PBMC samples were obtained. Researchers ran immunoSEQ v3.0 at survey level. The method was immunoSEQ multiplex PCR; TCRdb's version includes in-frame clones alone and lacks a portion of them. The sample holds more than 25,000 clones; approximately 90% are singletons and the top ten take 7.5% to 10%. This specimen was unsorted PBMCs, taken 3.2 years before starting antiretroviral therapy. This TCR derives from a man in his forties or fifties with HIV.

CDR3 sequence (DNA): TGCGCCAGCAGCTTTATGGACCGAGGGGAAAAACTGTTTTTT. This sequence encodes CASSFMDRGEKLFF. The chain uses TRBV5-1 and TRBJ1-4; D remains unclear. Per the germline V gene, CDR1 is SGHRS and CDR2 is YFSETQ. The CDR3 runs to 14 residues. V gave up 2 bases and J gave up 8 bases, with 13 bases separating them.